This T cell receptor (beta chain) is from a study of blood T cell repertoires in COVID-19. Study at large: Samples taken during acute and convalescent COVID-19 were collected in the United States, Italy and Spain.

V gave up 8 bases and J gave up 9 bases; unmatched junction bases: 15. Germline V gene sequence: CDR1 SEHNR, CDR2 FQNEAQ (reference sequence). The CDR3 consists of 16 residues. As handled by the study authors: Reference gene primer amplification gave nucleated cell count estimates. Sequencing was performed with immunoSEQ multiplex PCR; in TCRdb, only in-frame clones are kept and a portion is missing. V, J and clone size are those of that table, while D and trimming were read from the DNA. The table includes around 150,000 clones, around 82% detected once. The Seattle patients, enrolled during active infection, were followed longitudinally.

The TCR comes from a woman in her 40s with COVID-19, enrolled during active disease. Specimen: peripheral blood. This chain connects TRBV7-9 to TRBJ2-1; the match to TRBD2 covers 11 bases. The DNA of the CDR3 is TGTGCCAGCCGGCCGCGTAGCGGGAGGGCCTTGGGTGAGCAGTTCTTC. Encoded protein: CASRPRSGRALGEQFF.